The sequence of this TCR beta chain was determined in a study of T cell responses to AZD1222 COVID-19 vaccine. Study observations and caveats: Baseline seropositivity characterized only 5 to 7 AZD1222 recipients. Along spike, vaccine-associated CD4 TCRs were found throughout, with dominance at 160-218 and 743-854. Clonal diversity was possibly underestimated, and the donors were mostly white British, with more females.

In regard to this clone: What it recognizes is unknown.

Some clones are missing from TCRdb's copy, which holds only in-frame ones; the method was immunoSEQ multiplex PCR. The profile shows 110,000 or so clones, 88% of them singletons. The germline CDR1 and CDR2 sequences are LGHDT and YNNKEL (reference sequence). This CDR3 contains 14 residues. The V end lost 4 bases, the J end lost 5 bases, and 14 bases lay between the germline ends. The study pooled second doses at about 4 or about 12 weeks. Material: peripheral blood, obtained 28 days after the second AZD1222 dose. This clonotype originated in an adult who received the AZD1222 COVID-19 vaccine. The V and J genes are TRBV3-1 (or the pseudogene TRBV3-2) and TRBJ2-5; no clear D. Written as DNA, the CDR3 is TGTGCCAGCAGCCCCCCAACCCTCCGGGAGACCCAGTACTTC. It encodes CASSPPTLRETQYF.